These 27 T cell receptor beta chains came from one sample sequenced in a study of graft-versus-host responses after intestinal transplantation. Using immunoSEQ multiplex PCR, the repertoire was profiled, and TCRdb retains in-frame clones only, with some absent. The table lists roughly 120,000 clones, 85% to 95% of them singletons. Antigens for these TCRs are unknown. The sample here was unstimulated CD8+ T cells sorted from spleen or lymph node cells, taken before intestinal transplant. These receptors were obtained from a human donor who received an intestinal transplant.

V is TRBV4-1 and J is TRBJ2-7; D is unresolved. Germline CDR1 reads MGHRA; CDR2 reads YSYEKL. The CDR3 extends over 14 amino acids. Between the trimmed V and J ends, which lost 8 bases and 6 bases, there was a span of 20 bases. The CDR3 is CASGTGPELPEQYF. In DNA form, the CDR3 reads TGCGCCAGCGGTACCGGGCCGGAACTCCCCGAGCAGTACTTC.

This chain links TRBV5-6 with TRBJ2-3, with D unresolved. Looked up from germline, CDR1 is SGHDT and CDR2 is YYEEEE. The CDR3 is made up of 13 amino acids. V was cut by 8 bases and J by 0 bases, with 10 bases left in between. CDR3 coding DNA: TGTGCCAGTGGCACTACTAGCACAGATACGCAGTATTTT. Residues: CASGTTSTDTQYF. The variable domain in full, with the rest retrieved from reference TRBV5-6 and TRBJ2-3, is DAGVTQSPTHLIKTRGQQVTLRCSPKSGHDTVSWYQQALGQGPQFIFQYYEEEERQRGNFPDRFSGHQFPNYSSELNVNALLLGDSALYLCASGTTSTDTQYFGPGTRLTVL.

This clone was seen only once. The genes are TRBV6-1 and TRBJ2-2; D is uncertain. This CDR3 spans 15 amino acids. Trimming left V 4 bases short and J 9 bases short, with 18 bases between. CDR1 and CDR2 from the germline V gene are MNHNS and SASEGT. The CDR3 protein is CASSVKLVPLRELFF. The CDR3 nucleotides are TGTGCCAGCAGTGTAAAATTGGTCCCCCTCAGGGAGCTGTTTTTT.

The CDR3 region is CASSDDVRTGKDYGYTF. CDR3 nucleotides: TGTGCCAGCAGTGACGACGTAAGGACAGGAAAGGACTATGGCTACACCTTC. V gene TRBV2 combines with J gene TRBJ1-2; the match to TRBD1 covers 7 bases. Per the germline V gene, CDR1 is SNHLY and CDR2 is FYNNEI. The V gene end was trimmed by 3 bases and the J gene end by 3 bases; junction bases not matched to a gene: 13. CDR3 length: 17 amino acids.

There are a few counts of this clone. The chain links TRBV5-5 to TRBJ1-2; D ambiguous. The CDR3 has 14 residues. V was cut by 3 bases and J by 2 bases, with 11 bases left in between. Germline V lookup: CDR1 SGHKS, CDR2 YYEKEE (reference sequence). The DNA for the CDR3 is TGTGCCAGCAGCTCTGCTTCGGTCAACTATGGCTACACCTTC. This codes for CASSSASVNYGYTF.

V and J are TRBV6-5 and TRBJ1-2, with 7 positions matching TRBD1. Germline-derived CDR1 and CDR2 are MNHEY and SVGAGI. V lost 4 bases, J lost 6 bases, and 8 bases stayed unmatched. CDR3 size: 14 residues. The CDR3 DNA follows: TGTGCCAGCAGTTGGGTTGGGACAGAGGATGGCTACACCTTC. This translates into CASSWVGTEDGYTF.

The chain recombines TRBV6-1 with TRBJ2-1; TRBD2 might be the D (6 bases). V dropped 11 bases and J dropped 10 bases, with 9 bases sitting between them. The CDR3 is made up of 9 amino acids. The V gene's germline CDR1 is MNHNS and CDR2 SASEGT. The CDR3 here is CAGGWEQFF. The CDR3 bases are TGTGCCGGAGGGTGGGAGCAGTTCTTC.

The chain couples TRBV13 to TRBJ1-2, with TRBD1 identical over 7 bases. This CDR3 has 14 amino acids. Germline CDR1 reads PRHDT; CDR2 reads FYEKMQ (reference sequence). V lost 4 bases and J lost 4; bases outside the gene matches: 6. The CDR3 sequence: CASSSTGVSYGYTF. The CDR3 nucleotides read TGTGCCAGCAGCTCAACAGGGGTGAGCTATGGCTACACCTTC.

This chain uses TRBV5-6 with TRBJ1-2; D is undetermined. V dropped 0 bases and J dropped 1 base, with 10 bases sitting between them. Germline V gene data show CDR1 as SGHDT and CDR2 as YYEEEE. The CDR3 extends over 15 amino acids. The CDR3 DNA reads TGTGCCAGCAGCTTGGGGAGGTCCGTTAACTATGGCTACACCTTC. Translation gives CASSLGRSVNYGYTF.

The chain employs TRBV19 and TRBJ1-1; D is ambiguous. The V gene lost 6 bases and the J gene lost 4 bases, with 6 bases spanning the gap. The CDR3 runs to 11 residues. Germline V gene sequence: CDR1 LNHDA, CDR2 SQIVND (reference sequence). The CDR3 DNA is TGTGCCAGTAGGTTCGGCACTGAAGCTTTCTTT. This encodes CASRFGTEAFF. The full variable domain, completed using reference TRBV19 and TRBJ1-1, is DGGITQSPKYLFRKEGQNVTLSCEQNLNHDAMYWYRQDPGQGLRLIYYSQIVNDFQKGDIAEGYSVSREKKESFPLTVTSAQKNPTAFYLCASRFGTEAFFGQGTRLTVV.

This sequence joins TRBV6-1 and TRBJ2-7; 7 bases are a match to TRBD1. The V and J ends lost 1 base and 3 bases, in that order; junction bases with no gene match: 9. The CDR3 contains 16 residues. Germline V gene sequence: CDR1 MNHNS, CDR2 SASEGT. The CDR3 coding sequence is TGTGCCAGCAGTGAAGAAGTAGGGACAGCTTACTACGAGCAGTACTTC. Its protein product is CASSEEVGTAYYEQYF.

V and J are TRBV4-2 and TRBJ2-3; 8 bases are shared with TRBD1. The CDR3 runs 16 residues. Germline CDR1 and CDR2: LGHNA and YNFKEQ. Germline trimming cut 0 bases from V and 3 bases from J; bases unmatched to any gene: 5. The CDR3 DNA follows: TGTGCCAGCAGCCAAGAGACAGGGGATCTGACAGATACGCAGTATTTT. Its translation is CASSQETGDLTDTQYF.

V is TRBV10-1 and J is TRBJ2-2, with D perhaps matching TRBD2 (5 bases). V lost 6 bases to trimming and J lost 8 bases, with 16 bases between them. Germline V gene sequence: CDR1 WNHNN, CDR2 SYGVQD (reference sequence). This CDR3 is 14 amino acids long. The CDR3 here is CASSHGINPGELFF. The DNA of the CDR3 is TGCGCCAGCAGCCACGGGATTAACCCTGGGGAGCTGTTTTTT.

This chain links TRBV28 with TRBJ2-1; D is uncertain. The CDR3 runs 12 residues. V was pared by 2 bases and J by 3 bases, with 2 bases between. The germline V gene has CDR1 MDHEN and CDR2 SYDVKM. CDR3 loop: CASSLGYNEQFF. As DNA, the CDR3 is TGTGCCAGCAGTTTAGGCTACAATGAGCAGTTCTTC.

This sequence joins TRBV19 and TRBJ2-1, with D possibly TRBD2 on 5 matching bases. The CDR3 runs to 14 residues. Germline assignment: CDR1 LNHDA and CDR2 SQIVND (reference sequence). Trimming pared 4 bases from V and 2 bases from J, leaving 9 bases between. CDR3 DNA: TGTGCCAGTAGTAAGAGCGGTACCTACAATGAGCAGTTCTTC. Translated: CASSKSGTYNEQFF. Drawing the rest from reference TRBV19 and TRBJ2-1, the complete variable domain is DGGITQSPKYLFRKEGQNVTLSCEQNLNHDAMYWYRQDPGQGLRLIYYSQIVNDFQKGDIAEGYSVSREKKESFPLTVTSAQKNPTAFYLCASSKSGTYNEQFFGPGTRLTVL.

J is TRBJ1-1 and V is TRBV5-1; D is ambiguous. CDR3 length: 15 residues. Deletions cut 0 bases from V and 0 bases from J, with 9 bases between. Germline V gives CDR1 SGHRS, CDR2 YFSETQ. CDR3 in DNA: TGCGCCAGCAGCTTGGGACTGCTAATGAACACTGAAGCTTTCTTT. This sequence encodes CASSLGLLMNTEAFF.

The rearrangement joins TRBV10-3 to TRBJ1-2; no clear D. The CDR3 consists of 14 residues. The V and J ends lost 7 bases and 6 bases respectively, with 18 bases between them. Germline-derived CDR1 and CDR2 are ENHRY and SYGVKD. The DNA for the CDR3 is TGTGCCATCAAAGGAGGCAACCCCTCAGATGGCTACACCTTC. It encodes CAIKGGNPSDGYTF.

The gene calls are TRBV30 and TRBJ2-7; no clear D gene. The germline gives CDR1 GTSNPN, CDR2 SVGIG (reference sequence). The V end was cut by 0 bases, the J end by 1 base, with 16 bases between. The length of the CDR3 is 16 residues. This CDR3 is CAWSVNTVTLSYEQYF. The CDR3 bases are TGTGCCTGGAGTGTCAATACAGTGACTTTATCCTACGAGCAGTACTTC. Supplemented by reference TRBV30 and TRBJ2-7, the full variable domain reads SQTIHQWPATLVQPVGSPLSLECTVEGTSNPNLYWYRQAAGRGLQLLFYSVGIGQISSEVPQNLSASRPQDRQFILSSKKLLLSDSGFYLCAWSVNTVTLSYEQYFGPGTRLTVT.

The sample holds a few counts of this clone. CDR3 coding DNA: TGTGCCAGCAGCACCGGCGGGGAAGGCTACACCTTC. Protein product: CASSTGGEGYTF. The chain recombines TRBV7-9 with TRBJ1-2; no reliable D call. This CDR3 spans 12 amino acids. Trimming stripped 5 bases from V and 8 bases from J, with 12 bases between. The germline V gene has CDR1 SEHNR and CDR2 FQNEAQ (reference sequence).

The chain employs TRBV27 and TRBJ1-1; TRBD1 matches 8 bases. CDR1 and CDR2 (germline): MNHEY, SMNVEV (reference sequence). V dropped 4 bases and J dropped 5; count of bases not matched to a gene: 3. The CDR3 sequence is 13 residues long. CDR3 coding DNA: TGTGCCAGCAGTTGGACAGGGAGGACTGAAGCTTTCTTT. It is translated as CASSWTGRTEAFF.

The chain is built from TRBV15 and TRBJ2-5, with 11 positions matching TRBD2. The CDR3 length is 16 residues. V lost 5 bases to trimming and J lost 2 bases; unmatched junction nucleotides: 7. Germline CDR1 LNHNV, CDR2 YYDKDF (reference sequence). CDR3 sequence reads: CATSGQTSGIQETQYF. The CDR3 DNA follows: TGTGCCACCAGCGGACAGACTAGCGGGATTCAAGAGACCCAGTACTTC.

The chain carries TRBV5-4 and TRBJ2-1; TRBD2 matches at 7 bases. This CDR3 contains 17 residues. The junction had 12 bases not matched to a gene; V was cut back by 2 bases and J by 4 bases. Germline V lookup: CDR1 SGHNT, CDR2 YYREEE (reference sequence). This CDR3 reads CASSLSARLATYNEQFF. In nucleotides, the CDR3 is TGTGCCAGCAGCTTAAGCGCCCGACTAGCTACTTACAATGAGCAGTTCTTC.

The chain joins TRBV4-1 to TRBJ1-1; 7 bases align to TRBD1. CDR1 and CDR2 from the germline V gene are MGHRA and YSYEKL. Trimming cost V 4 bases and J 8 bases; bases outside gene matches: 10. This CDR3 contains 14 residues. The CDR3 nucleotides are TGCGCCAGCAGCCCCCACCTCGACAGGGTGGAAGCTTTCTTT. Amino acid sequence: CASSPHLDRVEAFF.

This clone was seen only a few times. V and J are TRBV19 and TRBJ2-1; 8 bases map to TRBD1. J was trimmed by 5 bases and V by 3 bases; bases with no gene match: 6. CDR1 is LNHDA and CDR2 is SQIVND in the germline V gene (reference sequence). The CDR3 length is 15 residues. CDR3 protein: CASSILTGAHNEQFF. CDR3 sequence (DNA): TGTGCCAGTAGTATCCTGACAGGGGCCCACAATGAGCAGTTCTTC. Supplemented by reference TRBV19 and TRBJ2-1, the full variable domain reads DGGITQSPKYLFRKEGQNVTLSCEQNLNHDAMYWYRQDPGQGLRLIYYSQIVNDFQKGDIAEGYSVSREKKESFPLTVTSAQKNPTAFYLCASSILTGAHNEQFFGPGTRLTVL.

V usage is TRBV19 and J usage is TRBJ1-2; D is perhaps TRBD1 (6 bases). Germline CDR1 LNHDA, CDR2 SQIVND (reference sequence). The CDR3 loop spans 12 amino acids. Trimming shortened V by 5 bases and J by 6 bases, and 10 bases separated the two germline ends. The CDR3 protein is CASSLNRDGYTF. The CDR3 DNA reads as TGTGCCAGTAGTTTGAACAGGGATGGCTACACCTTC.

This clone was counted once. This chain joins TRBV11-2 and TRBJ1-1; D remains ambiguous. This CDR3 is 14 amino acids long. Trimming cost V 1 base and J 1 base, with 7 bases left between them. Germline values: CDR1 SGHAT, CDR2 FQNNGV. The CDR3 is CASSLAQRNTEAFF. CDR3 nucleotides: TGTGCCAGCAGCTTAGCACAGAGGAACACTGAAGCTTTCTTT. The full variable domain, its missing parts supplied by reference TRBV11-2 and TRBJ1-1, is EAGVAQSPRYKIIEKRQSVAFWCNPISGHATLYWYQQILGQGPKLLIQFQNNGVVDDSQLPKDRFSAERLKGVDSTLKIQPAKLEDSAVYLCASSLAQRNTEAFFGQGTRLTVV.

This sequence joins TRBV27 and TRBJ2-2; D is possibly TRBD2 (6 bases). The CDR3 consists of 15 residues. Trimming stripped 6 bases from V and 6 bases from J, with 17 bases between. Germline CDR1 reads MNHEY; CDR2 reads SMNVEV (reference sequence). Here the CDR3 DNA reads TGTGCCAGCAGACCCCGACTAGGCCTTTCCGGGGAGCTGTTTTTT. Translation: CASRPRLGLSGELFF.